Listed below are T cell receptor beta chains from one sample, sequenced in a study of control samples from healthy donors and cancer patients. Repertoires were generated with immunoSEQ multiplex PCR, while TCRdb's copy carries only in-frame clones and drops some. The repertoire consists of 55,000 to 90,000 clones, with approximately 87% occurring once and the leading ten covering around 30%. Material for sequencing was blood. The receptors shown here come from a man in his fifties or sixties in good health. Each CDR3 is given with its conserved first and last residue.

TRBV10-3	TRBJ2-1	CAISEPASGGPNEQFF
TRBV5-4	TRBJ1-3	CASSLGTGAGNTIYF
TRBV4-2	TRBJ2-7	CASSEALFGTSGRAYEQYF
TRBV12-3/TRBV12-4	TRBJ1-2	CASSLDANYGYTF
TRBV29-1	TRBJ2-3	CSVEGVRAEGQYF
TRBV10-3	TRBJ2-7	CAISRGLGMNEQYF
TRBV19	TRBJ1-4	CASTSQGDEKLFF
TRBV7-2	TRBJ2-1	CASSFHYEQFF
TRBV27	TRBJ1-2	CASSPGGAGSWGYTF
TRBV11-2	TRBJ1-5	CASSLERGQPQHF
TRBV19	TRBJ2-1	CASSIQGRKNEQFF
TRBV6-4	TRBJ1-5	CASSDSLGNQPQHF
TRBV30	TRBJ2-5	CAWRPGVSRETQYF
TRBV12-5	TRBJ2-1	CASGLHGRGYYNEQFF
TRBV5-5	TRBJ1-3	CASSQGASSGNTIYF
TRBV6-5	TRBJ2-7	CASSYSERRISYEQYF
TRBV7-2	TRBJ2-4	CASSLGRGVRIQYF
TRBV19	TRBJ2-1	CASRVGGGNEQFF
TRBV5-1	TRBJ1-1	CASSSRRTGGHTEAFF
TRBV5-1	TRBJ2-3	CASGTGQGGQIRQYF
TRBV7-2	TRBJ1-1	CASSLEAGAFF
TRBV4-3	TRBJ2-7	CASSQGAGGAYEQYF
TRBV9	TRBJ1-1	CASSVVPNTEAFF
TRBV24-1	TRBJ1-1	CATSSGTLEAFF
TRBV7-2	TRBJ1-2	CASSLSGYTF
TRBV7-2	TRBJ1-1	CASSLGAGNTEAFF
TRBV7-9	TRBJ1-4	CASSLSGGREKLFF
TRBV28	TRBJ1-3	CASSLSLGQGGGNTIYF
TRBV6-5	TRBJ1-6	CASRNRGVYSSPLHF
TRBV19	TRBJ1-2	CASLKSGTDNYGYTF
TRBV7-2	TRBJ1-1	CASSQTRGAFF
TRBV30	TRBJ1-4	CAWSPRATNEKLFF
TRBV11-2	TRBJ2-7	CASSLLGGIDEQYF
TRBV4-2	TRBJ2-1	CASSQEGTSEVCEQFF
TRBV7-3	TRBJ1-3	CASSLTGLSSGNTIYF
TRBV15	TRBJ2-2	CATGILAKRGTGELFF
TRBV14	TRBJ2-7	CASSQTSGVGPQYF
TRBV13	TRBJ1-1	CASSSTGQGITEAFF
TRBV5-6	TRBJ1-6	CASSSSGDYNSPLHF
TRBV9	TRBJ1-6	CASSAGTSSYNSPLHF
TRBV4-2	TRBJ2-2	CASSQDGTSDNTGELFF
TRBV12-3/TRBV12-4	TRBJ1-2	CASRRGYGYTF